These 10 T cell receptor beta chains share one sample of origin, sequenced in a study of control samples from healthy donors and cancer patients. Measured with immunoSEQ multiplex PCR; TCRdb has only the in-frame clones, and not every one. Of tens of thousands of clones listed, roughly 95% are singletons. Specimen: blood. All receptors come from a man under 40 in good health.

J is TRBJ2-3 and V is TRBV5-1; possibly TRBD1 for D (6 bases). Germline lookup yields CDR1 SGHRS and CDR2 YFSETQ. The CDR3 covers 13 residues. V was shortened by 9 bases and J by 1 base, with 12 bases between the two germline ends. The CDR3 nucleotides read TGCGCCACGAACAGGGCTGGCACAGATACGCAGTATTTT. Protein: CATNRAGTDTQYF.

This chain links TRBV20-1 with TRBJ2-4; 8 nucleotides align to TRBD2. CDR1 is DFQATT and CDR2 is SNEGSKA in the germline V gene (reference sequence). The V gene end was trimmed by 3 bases and the J gene end by 1 base; junction bases not matched to a gene: 5. The CDR3 loop spans 15 amino acids. CDR3 sequence (DNA): TGCAGTGCTAGTTACGGGAGGGGGGCCAAAAACATTCAGTACTTC. Amino acid sequence: CSASYGRGAKNIQYF.

This chain links TRBV27 with TRBJ1-4; 9 bases fit TRBD1. The J segment lost 7 bases and the V segment lost 5 bases, leaving 8 bases of the junction unmatched. Germline V gene sequence: CDR1 MNHEY, CDR2 SMNVEV (reference sequence). The CDR3 has 15 amino acids. The CDR3 loop reads CASSATGGLGEKLFF. The CDR3 region has the DNA TGTGCCAGCAGTGCTACAGGGGGCTTAGGTGAAAAACTGTTTTTT.

CDR3 sequence (DNA): TGCGCCAGCAGCGCGGACGGATATAGCAATCAGCCCCAGCATTTT. Protein product: CASSADGYSNQPQHF. This sequence joins TRBV5-1 and TRBJ1-5; D call uncertain. The CDR3 is 15 amino acids. V lost 4 bases and J 0 bases, leaving 11 bases between the germline ends. Germline V gene lookup returns CDR1 SGHRS and CDR2 YFSETQ.

A word on this clone: The sample contains more than one DNA sequence encoding this CDR3. The chain joins TRBV7-8 to TRBJ1-3; D might be TRBD1 (5 bases). Trimming stripped 7 bases from V and 4 bases from J, with 23 bases between. Germline CDR1 SGHVS, CDR2 FQNEAQ. This CDR3 is 17 amino acids long. As DNA, the CDR3 is TGTGCCAGCACCGCACGGGGGTCCATACTCTCCGGAAACACCATATATTTT. Its protein product is CASTARGSILSGNTIYF.

The J gene is TRBJ2-5, the V gene TRBV28; no clear D. V dropped 3 bases and J dropped 1 base, with 9 bases sitting between them. The CDR3 length is 14 residues. Looked up from germline, CDR1 is MDHEN and CDR2 is SYDVKM. The CDR3 sequence is CASSLVYPQETQYF. The DNA for the CDR3 is TGTGCCAGCAGTTTGGTCTACCCCCAAGAGACCCAGTACTTC.

V usage is TRBV7-9 and J usage is TRBJ2-1; 8 bases agree with TRBD2. V dropped 1 base and J dropped 8; count of bases not matched to a gene: 7. The CDR3 consists of 15 residues. The germline V gene encodes CDR1 SEHNR and CDR2 FQNEAQ (reference sequence). In nucleotides, the CDR3 is TGTGCCAGCAGCTTAGTGACGGGGGGGGGCGATGAGCAGTTCTTC. This encodes CASSLVTGGGDEQFF.

The chain is built from TRBV9 and TRBJ2-2; D may be TRBD2 (5 bases). CDR1 and CDR2 (germline): SGDLS, YYNGEE. V lost 0 bases, J lost 6 bases, and 12 bases lay in between. This CDR3 has 15 residues. The CDR3 reads CASSVGNSGPGELFF. DNA for the CDR3: TGTGCCAGCAGCGTAGGGAACAGCGGTCCCGGGGAGCTGTTTTTT.

V is TRBV5-1 and J is TRBJ2-7; 7 positions agree with TRBD1. Germline CDR1 SGHRS, CDR2 YFSETQ. Losses at the gene ends were 7 bases for V and 3 bases for J; bases not matched to a gene: 7. There are 13 residues in the CDR3. CDR3 sequence (DNA): TGCGCCAGCGGAAGACAGGGAGACTACGAGCAGTACTTC. It yields the protein CASGRQGDYEQYF.

V and J are TRBV18 and TRBJ1-4; TRBD1 matches 9 bases. V lost 3 bases and J lost 3; bases outside the gene matches: 2. The CDR3 runs 15 residues. Germline V gives CDR1 KGHSH, CDR2 LQKENI. CDR3 sequence (DNA): TGTGCCAGCTCACCGGGACAGGGAGCTAATGAAAAACTGTTTTTT. This translates into CASSPGQGANEKLFF.